Presented here are 32 T cell receptor beta chains from one specimen sequenced in a study of vaccination effects on CD4 cells after COVID-19 (dated by TCRdb to 2021 to 2024). The ViraFEST assay stimulated PBMC with viral peptide pools and then used TCR sequencing to identify antigen-specific CD4+ T cell clonotypes by expansion. After about 10 days of culture, CD4+ T cells were isolated with the EasySep CD4+ T cell isolation kit. Healthy vaccine recipients had no prior SARS-CoV-2 infection, confirmed by negative nucleocapsid antibodies before and after vaccination. The library was made by the immunoSEQ multiplex PCR assay. Imported from immuneACCESS, the table was reduced by TCRdb to in-frame sequences with V and J called. These copies leave out some clones; in studies compared against another copy, an unresolved V gene accounts for under half, and the cause of the remainder is not known. For this sample there are over 25,000 clones; 75% to 85% appear just once. Of the sample, around 30% falls within the top ten clones.

Antigens of these TCRs are unknown. This material consisted of CD4+ T cells from PBMCs cultured with SARS-CoV-2 spike peptides, taken before COVID-19 vaccination. The cell subset or site label of this sample denotes: SARS-CoV-2 spike overlapping peptide pool stimulation. Receptors originate from a human donor who received a COVID-19 vaccine.

The rearrangement joins TRBV6-6 to TRBJ1-1; weak D call: TRBD1 (5 bases). The CDR3 contains 15 residues. V was clipped by 2 bases and J by 0 bases, with 10 bases between them. CDR1 MNHNY and CDR2 SVGAGI come from the germline V gene (reference sequence). The CDR3 bases are TGTGCCAGCAGTTACACACGGGGGATGAACACTGAAGCTTTCTTT. Translated, it gives CASSYTRGMNTEAFF.

This clone was seen a few times. The chain employs TRBV7-8 and TRBJ1-4; 7 bases align to TRBD1. The CDR3 runs to 17 residues. From germline, CDR1 is SGHVS and CDR2 FQNEAQ. V gave up 2 bases and J gave up 1 base; unmatched junction bases: 7. The CDR3 sequence is CASSLQRGQGTNEKLFF. The CDR3 DNA follows: TGTGCCAGCAGCTTACAGAGGGGGCAGGGAACTAATGAAAAACTGTTTTTT.

This clone appeared a few times. This chain uses TRBV5-1 with TRBJ1-2; D gene unclear. Germline lookup yields CDR1 SGHRS and CDR2 YFSETQ. The CDR3 runs to 14 residues. V shed 2 bases and J shed 4 bases, with 12 bases lying between them. Here the CDR3 reads CASSFGFEGYGYTF. DNA for the CDR3: TGCGCCAGCAGCTTCGGATTCGAGGGCTATGGCTACACCTTC.

This clone is a singleton in its sample. The chain uses TRBV7-2 and TRBJ2-7; 12 bases agree with TRBD2. This CDR3 has 16 residues. The germline gives CDR1 SGHTA, CDR2 FQGNSA. With 2 bases clipped from V and 7 bases from J, the junction kept 9 bases outside the gene matches. The CDR3 here is CASSLSGLAGGREQYF. The CDR3 bases are TGTGCCAGCAGCTTATCGGGTCTAGCGGGGGGGCGGGAGCAGTACTTC.

The count of this clone is one. The J gene is TRBJ2-4, the V gene TRBV19; D unclear. The CDR3 runs 16 residues. V lost 3 bases and J 0 bases, leaving 12 bases between the germline ends. Germline lookup yields CDR1 LNHDA and CDR2 SQIVND (reference sequence). In nucleotides, the CDR3 is TGTGCCAGTAGTATCCCAGGAACCTTAGCCAAAAACATTCAGTACTTC. Protein sequence: CASSIPGTLAKNIQYF.

The V gene is TRBV7-3, the J gene TRBJ2-2; 12 nucleotides agree with TRBD2. The CDR3 is 15 amino acids. From germline, CDR1 is SGHTA and CDR2 FQGTGA. V shed 8 bases, J shed 7 bases, and the junction held 8 bases outside the gene matches. CDR3 in amino acids: CASGLAGGRGGELFF. The CDR3, as DNA: TGTGCCAGCGGCCTAGCGGGGGGGCGAGGCGGGGAGCTGTTTTTT.

V and J are TRBV6-5 and TRBJ2-7; 9 bases agree with TRBD1. In germline, CDR1 is MNHEY, CDR2 SVGAGI. Losses at the gene ends were 6 bases for V and 4 bases for J; bases not matched to a gene: 7. This CDR3 is 14 amino acids long. CDR3 sequence reads: CASSPGQGWYEQYF. The CDR3 nucleotides read TGTGCCAGCAGCCCGGGACAGGGATGGTACGAGCAGTACTTC.

The genes are TRBV6-5 and TRBJ1-5, with D uncertain. Germline loops: CDR1 MNHEY, CDR2 SVGAGI. The CDR3 spans 15 residues. Trimming stripped 0 bases from V and 6 bases from J, with 12 bases between. The CDR3 region has the DNA TGTGCCAGCAGTTACTCGAGGAGGTCAGTTCAGCCCCAGCATTTT. Protein sequence: CASSYSRRSVQPQHF.

The V and J genes are TRBV9 and TRBJ1-3, with D possibly being TRBD1 (6 bases). Germline V gene data show CDR1 as SGDLS and CDR2 as YYNGEE. V lost 6 bases and J lost 1, with 14 bases in between. The CDR3 loop spans 15 amino acids. CDR3: CASNHRGDSGNTIYF. Written as DNA, the CDR3 is TGTGCCAGCAATCATAGGGGGGATTCTGGAAACACCATATATTTT.

The CDR3 sequence: CASSLPGPYEQYF. The CDR3 bases are TGTGCCAGCAGTTTACCAGGACCCTACGAGCAGTACTTC. The chain links TRBV28 to TRBJ2-7; D unresolved. The CDR3 runs to 13 residues. Germline-derived CDR1 and CDR2 are MDHEN and SYDVKM. Trimming took off 2 bases at V and 2 bases at J, with 7 bases between the two ends.

The gene calls are TRBV19 and TRBJ2-2; D is uncertain. The ends were cut back, 9 bases at V and 7 bases at J, with 9 bases in the middle. The CDR3 is made up of 11 amino acids. Germline assignment: CDR1 LNHDA and CDR2 SQIVND (reference sequence). Here the CDR3 reads CASQYLGELFF. The CDR3 DNA is TGTGCCAGCCAGTATCTCGGGGAGCTGTTTTTT.

The chain employs TRBV5-1 and TRBJ2-1, with 12 bases fitting TRBD2. The germline gives CDR1 SGHRS, CDR2 YFSETQ. The V gene end was trimmed by 0 bases and the J gene end by 1 base; junction bases not matched to a gene: 11. This CDR3 is built from 20 residues. DNA of the CDR3: TGCGCCAGCAGCTTGGTATTCGTGCTAGCGGGAGGGACTTCCTACAATGAGCAGTTCTTC. This sequence encodes CASSLVFVLAGGTSYNEQFF.

This clone was seen a few times. The chain links TRBV29-1 to TRBJ1-1; weak D call: TRBD1 (5 bases). CDR3 length: 10 residues. V lost 7 bases, J lost 5 bases, and 8 bases lay in between. CDR1 and CDR2 from the germline V gene are SQVTM and ANQGSEA. This chain's CDR3 is CSGGTTEAFF. CDR3 DNA sequence: TGCAGCGGAGGGACGACTGAAGCTTTCTTT.

This chain connects TRBV5-1 to TRBJ2-7, with D perhaps being TRBD1 or TRBD2 (5 bases each). This CDR3 comprises 17 residues. Deletions cut 2 bases from V and 1 base from J, with 19 bases between. CDR1 is SGHRS, CDR2 YFSETQ, per germline. In DNA, the CDR3 is TGCGCCAGCAGCTTACGACCGACTGGGGACGTTTCCTACGAGCAGTACTTC. This translates into CASSLRPTGDVSYEQYF.

This chain connects TRBV2 to TRBJ1-5, with D perhaps matching TRBD1 (6 bases). V was clipped by 4 bases and J by 1 base, with 17 bases between them. This CDR3 contains 17 residues. From germline, CDR1 is SNHLY and CDR2 FYNNEI. Here the CDR3 reads CASSGQVGSASNQPQHF. The CDR3 DNA sequence: TGTGCCAGCAGTGGACAGGTAGGCAGCGCCAGCAATCAGCCCCAGCATTTT.

CDR3: CATSRDSLGQMLTGELFF. The CDR3 DNA reads as TGTGCCACCAGCAGAGATAGTCTGGGGCAGATGCTCACCGGGGAGCTGTTTTTT. The J gene is TRBJ2-2, the V gene TRBV15; possible D gene TRBD1, 5 bases. The germline V gene encodes CDR1 LNHNV and CDR2 YYDKDF (reference sequence). This CDR3 has 18 residues. Trimming cost V 0 bases and J 4 bases, with 18 bases left between them.

This chain uses TRBV11-2 with TRBJ1-1, with TRBD1 as a possible D gene (5 bases). Trimming removed 3 bases at V and 0 bases at J, with 14 bases between. The CDR3 is 16 amino acids. CDR1 SGHAT and CDR2 FQNNGV come from the germline V gene. The CDR3 DNA is TGTGCCAGCAGCTTCAGGGTGACGGGCCTGAACACTGAAGCTTTCTTT. Translation: CASSFRVTGLNTEAFF.

The V call is TRBV18, the J call TRBJ2-2, with 7 bases identical to TRBD2. Per the germline V gene, CDR1 is KGHSH and CDR2 is LQKENI. The CDR3 is 14 amino acids. V gave up 5 bases and J gave up 4 bases; unmatched junction bases: 4. The CDR3 DNA reads TGTGCCAGCTCAGCAGGCGGGGGCACCGGGGAGCTGTTTTTT. It is translated as CASSAGGGTGELFF.

The chain employs TRBV6-1 and TRBJ2-7; D possibly corresponds to TRBD1 (5 bases). With 2 bases removed from V and 2 bases from J, the gap between germline ends came to 16 bases. This CDR3 contains 16 residues. The V gene's germline CDR1 is MNHNS and CDR2 SASEGT. The CDR3 here is CASSELAGPGPYEQYF. The CDR3 DNA sequence: TGTGCCAGCAGTGAACTGGCAGGGCCTGGCCCCTACGAGCAGTACTTC.

The chain is built from TRBV6-2 or TRBV6-3 and TRBJ2-7; D ambiguous. The CDR3 contains 13 residues. The V end was cut by 2 bases, the J end by 4 bases, with 9 bases between. CDR1 is MNHEY, CDR2 SVGEGT, per germline. The CDR3 sequence is CASSYNLGYEQYF. CDR3 DNA: TGTGCCAGCAGTTACAATTTGGGGTACGAGCAGTACTTC.

V usage is TRBV19 and J usage is TRBJ1-2; 7 bases are a match to TRBD1. J was trimmed by 4 bases and V by 5 bases; bases with no gene match: 7. CDR3 length: 14 residues. Looked up from germline, CDR1 is LNHDA and CDR2 is SQIVND (reference sequence). CDR3 DNA sequence: TGTGCCAGTAGTCGAACAGGGGCGGTCTATGGCTACACCTTC. Its protein is CASSRTGAVYGYTF.

The chain is built from TRBV11-3 and TRBJ1-1; 8 bases map to TRBD1. CDR3 length: 14 amino acids. The germline gives CDR1 SGHNT, CDR2 YENEEA. The junction had 2 bases not matched to a gene; V was cut back by 4 bases and J by 1 base. The CDR3 sequence: CASSWGQANTEAFF. The CDR3 DNA reads as TGTGCCAGCAGCTGGGGACAGGCGAACACTGAAGCTTTCTTT.

The chain recombines TRBV6-6 with TRBJ2-7, with D maybe TRBD2 (6 bases). Germline V gives CDR1 MNHNY, CDR2 SVGAGI (reference sequence). The V end was cut by 8 bases, the J end by 0 bases, with 8 bases between. CDR3 size: 12 residues. CDR3 protein: CASREISYEQYF. CDR3 sequence (DNA): TGTGCCAGCCGGGAGATCTCCTACGAGCAGTACTTC.

The rearrangement joins TRBV19 to TRBJ2-5; no clear D gene. This CDR3 comprises 13 residues. V lost 5 bases and J 2 bases, leaving 9 bases between the germline ends. CDR1 and CDR2 from the germline V gene are LNHDA and SQIVND (reference sequence). CDR3 residues: CASSPGIQETQYF. The DNA of the CDR3 is TGTGCCAGTAGTCCTGGGATTCAAGAGACCCAGTACTTC.

The genes are TRBV7-9 and TRBJ2-7, with 8 bases that match TRBD1. V shed 2 bases, J shed 6 bases, and the junction held 21 bases outside the gene matches. CDR1 SEHNR and CDR2 FQNEAQ come from the germline V gene (reference sequence). The CDR3 is 19 amino acids. CDR3 loop: CASSLRGTGGRGLSSEQYF. The CDR3, as DNA: TGTGCCAGCAGCTTACGGGGGACAGGAGGTAGGGGTCTAAGTTCCGAGCAGTACTTC.

The CDR3 DNA reads TGTGCCAGCAGCCCTCGGGTCGGGGACCAGCCCCAGCATTTT. Translating gives CASSPRVGDQPQHF. The chain is built from TRBV7-2 and TRBJ1-5, with D tentatively TRBD1 (5 bases). V lost 5 bases and J lost 7, with 15 bases in between. CDR3 size: 14 residues. Germline-derived CDR1 and CDR2 are SGHTA and FQGNSA. The full variable domain, rest sourced from reference TRBV7-2 and TRBJ1-5, is GAGVSQSPSNKVTEKGKDVELRCDPISGHTALYWYRQSLGQGLEFLIYFQGNSAPDKSGLPSDRFSAERTGGSVSTLTIQRTQQEDSAVYLCASSPRVGDQPQHFGDGTRLSIL.

The chain recombines TRBV7-2 with TRBJ1-1; D gene unclear. Looked up from germline, CDR1 is SGHTA and CDR2 is FQGNSA. Between the trimmed V and J ends, which lost 0 bases and 0 bases, there was a span of 8 bases. The CDR3 covers 15 residues. Written as DNA, the CDR3 is TGTGCCAGCAGCTTAGCGGAGGTCTTGAACACTGAAGCTTTCTTT. This codes for CASSLAEVLNTEAFF. Looking up the rest from reference TRBV7-2 and TRBJ1-1 gives the full variable domain: GAGVSQSPSNKVTEKGKDVELRCDPISGHTALYWYRQSLGQGLEFLIYFQGNSAPDKSGLPSDRFSAERTGGSVSTLTIQRTQQEDSAVYLCASSLAEVLNTEAFFGQGTRLTVV.

CDR3 coding DNA: TGTGCCAGCAGATCCCTAGCGGCCGGGGAGCTGTTTTTT. Translated: CASRSLAAGELFF. The chain recombines TRBV2 with TRBJ2-2; 7 bases are a match to TRBD2. The V segment lost 6 bases and the J segment 6 bases; nucleotides outside the gene matches: 4. Germline V gene lookup returns CDR1 SNHLY and CDR2 FYNNEI. This CDR3 is built from 13 residues.

This clone was detected ten times or more. The rearrangement links TRBV30 to TRBJ1-6; no clear D gene. Trimming shortened V by 0 bases and J by 7 bases, and 10 bases separated the two germline ends. Germline V CDR1 and CDR2: GTSNPN, SVGIG (reference sequence). This CDR3 contains 14 residues. CDR3 protein: CAWSVPGRNSPLHF. CDR3 sequence (DNA): TGTGCCTGGAGTGTACCGGGTAGAAATTCACCCCTCCACTTT.

This chain connects TRBV30 to TRBJ2-7; a weak D match, TRBD2 (6 bases). CDR3 length: 14 residues. The V gene lost 0 bases and the J gene lost 4 bases, with 13 bases spanning the gap. Germline V gene sequence: CDR1 GTSNPN, CDR2 SVGIG (reference sequence). CDR3: CAWSVGGPSYEQYF. Here the CDR3 DNA reads TGTGCCTGGAGTGTCGGGGGACCGTCGTACGAGCAGTACTTC. Based on the CDR3 plus reference TRBV30 and TRBJ2-7, the full variable domain is SQTIHQWPATLVQPVGSPLSLECTVEGTSNPNLYWYRQAAGRGLQLLFYSVGIGQISSEVPQNLSASRPQDRQFILSSKKLLLSDSGFYLCAWSVGGPSYEQYFGPGTRLTVT.

This clone was recorded only once. The V gene is TRBV28, the J gene TRBJ1-1; tentative D call: TRBD1 (6 bases). The germline gives CDR1 MDHEN, CDR2 SYDVKM. This CDR3 is 15 amino acids long. V was pared by 5 bases and J by 3 bases, with 16 bases between. CDR3 DNA sequence: TGTGCCAGCAGTCCGTATACAGGGATCGACACTGAAGCTTTCTTT. Translating gives CASSPYTGIDTEAFF.

This chain links TRBV30 with TRBJ2-1; D uncertain. Germline V gene sequence: CDR1 GTSNPN, CDR2 SVGIG (reference sequence). The CDR3 contains 15 residues. V lost 3 bases, J lost 1 base, and 13 bases lay in between. The CDR3 is CAWSPESKSYNEQFF. CDR3 DNA sequence: TGTGCCTGGAGCCCAGAGTCTAAATCCTACAATGAGCAGTTCTTC.